Shown below are 32 T cell receptor beta chains from a single sample sequenced in a study of T cell repertoires in ileal Crohn's disease. The data were produced by immunoSEQ multiplex PCR, yet TCRdb's version contains in-frame clones alone and is incomplete. The data contain 15,000 or so clones, 83% of them singletons. Material: ileal tissue. All receptors derive from an adult with Crohn's disease.

The V call is TRBV6-5, the J call TRBJ1-6; unclear D gene. The CDR3 covers 14 residues. V shed 0 bases and J shed 7 bases, with 7 bases lying between them. The germline V gene encodes CDR1 MNHEY and CDR2 SVGAGI. The CDR3 sequence: CASSYSAPNSPLHF. The CDR3 nucleotides are TGTGCCAGCAGTTACTCGGCACCGAATTCACCCCTCCACTTT.

V gene TRBV9 combines with J gene TRBJ1-1, with a weak D call TRBD1 (5 bases). The CDR3 totals 15 residues. In germline, CDR1 is SGDLS, CDR2 YYNGEE. With 1 base removed from V and 5 bases from J, the gap between germline ends came to 15 bases. Here the CDR3 DNA reads TGTGCCAGCAGCGTAACGGCTCGGGGGGGGACTGAAGCTTTCTTT. Protein: CASSVTARGGTEAFF.

For this clone: In the same sample, other DNA sequences code for this CDR3. The V gene is TRBV7-8, the J gene TRBJ2-7; 10 nucleotides align to TRBD1. The ends lost 4 bases at V and 2 bases at J; junction bases unmatched: 2. From germline, CDR1 is SGHVS and CDR2 FQNEAQ. The length of the CDR3 is 14 residues. The CDR3 nucleotides read TGTGCCAGCAGCTCGGGACAGGGGACCTACGAGCAGTACTTC. Translated: CASSSGQGTYEQYF.

This clone was seen a single time. The chain carries TRBV5-1 and TRBJ2-7, with D maybe TRBD2 (6 bases). Germline lookup yields CDR1 SGHRS and CDR2 YFSETQ. The V end was cut by 4 bases, the J end by 0 bases, with 8 bases between. The CDR3 contains 13 residues. The CDR3 sequence is CASSRGSSYEQYF. The CDR3 nucleotides are TGCGCCAGCAGCCGGGGGAGCTCCTACGAGCAGTACTTC.

The chain combines TRBV5-5 with TRBJ2-7; tentatively, D is TRBD2 (6 bases). The CDR3 is 14 amino acids. V lost 3 bases and J lost 0, with 10 bases in between. Per germline, CDR1 SGHKS and CDR2 YYEKEE (reference sequence). The CDR3 is CASSSTGGSYEQYF. The CDR3, as DNA: TGTGCCAGCAGCTCCACCGGGGGCTCCTACGAGCAGTACTTC.

This chain joins TRBV7-2 and TRBJ1-2; D is unclear. The CDR3 spans 15 residues. Germline lookup yields CDR1 SGHTA and CDR2 FQGNSA. The V and J ends lost 1 base and 3 bases respectively, with 12 bases between them. DNA for the CDR3: TGTGCCAGCAGCTTAGGGGTGGAGACTTACTATGGCTACACCTTC. This gives the protein CASSLGVETYYGYTF.

The V call is TRBV7-9, the J call TRBJ1-2; D is perhaps TRBD1 (6 bases). V was cut by 5 bases and J by 6 bases, with 7 bases left in between. This CDR3 is built from 11 residues. Per germline, CDR1 SEHNR and CDR2 FQNEAQ (reference sequence). The CDR3 bases are TGTGCCAGCAGCCACAGGGATGGCTACACCTTC. Amino acid sequence: CASSHRDGYTF.

CDR3 in amino acids: CSAYFTDTQYF. The CDR3 DNA sequence: TGCAGTGCGTATTTTACAGATACGCAGTATTTT. This chain links TRBV20-1 with TRBJ2-3; D not certain. The V gene's germline CDR1 is DFQATT and CDR2 SNEGSKA (reference sequence). Trimming stripped 6 bases from V and 3 bases from J, with 7 bases between. The CDR3 is made up of 11 amino acids.

The chain employs TRBV27 and TRBJ2-7; the D gene is possibly TRBD2 (5 bases). Trimming cost V 2 bases and J 2 bases, with 13 bases left between them. Per germline, CDR1 MNHEY and CDR2 SMNVEV (reference sequence). The CDR3 runs 15 residues. CDR3 amino acids: CASSLQSAGTYEQYF. Written as DNA, the CDR3 is TGTGCCAGCAGTTTACAGTCGGCGGGTACCTACGAGCAGTACTTC.

This rearrangement joins TRBV19 to TRBJ1-5, with 11 bases aligning to TRBD1. Trimming took 5 bases from V and 2 from J; bases not matched to a gene: 2. In germline, CDR1 is LNHDA, CDR2 SQIVND (reference sequence). This CDR3 comprises 15 residues. Written as DNA, the CDR3 is TGTGCCAGTAGTTCGGGACAGGGGGGCAATCAGCCCCAGCATTTT. Translating it yields CASSSGQGGNQPQHF. The whole variable domain, remainder taken from reference TRBV19 and TRBJ1-5, is DGGITQSPKYLFRKEGQNVTLSCEQNLNHDAMYWYRQDPGQGLRLIYYSQIVNDFQKGDIAEGYSVSREKKESFPLTVTSAQKNPTAFYLCASSSGQGGNQPQHFGDGTRLSIL.

The V call is TRBV7-2, the J call TRBJ2-5, with D tentatively TRBD2 (5 bases). Trimming took 5 bases from V and 5 from J, leaving 15 bases between them. The CDR3 has 14 residues. Germline CDR1 is SGHTA and CDR2 is FQGNSA. The CDR3 coding sequence is TGTGCCAGCAGCCTCACTCGGGGTTGGGAGACCCAGTACTTC. Protein product: CASSLTRGWETQYF.

The V gene is TRBV7-2, the J gene TRBJ1-6, with D hard to call. The germline V gene encodes CDR1 SGHTA and CDR2 FQGNSA. V was clipped by 5 bases and J by 7 bases, with 18 bases between them. The CDR3 spans 16 residues. CDR3 amino acids: CASSPPQEGSNSPLHF. Here the CDR3 DNA reads TGTGCCAGCAGCCCCCCTCAGGAGGGATCCAATTCACCCCTCCACTTT.

The gene calls are TRBV13 and TRBJ1-2; no clear D. CDR1 PRHDT and CDR2 FYEKMQ come from the germline V gene (reference sequence). Trimming took off 5 bases at V and 6 bases at J, with 16 bases between the two ends. The CDR3 contains 14 residues. The DNA of the CDR3 is TGTGCCAGCAGCAGCCAGAGGGATATGGATGGCTACACCTTC. Translation: CASSSQRDMDGYTF.

The gene calls are TRBV7-9 and TRBJ2-3; D gene ambiguous. Germline CDR1 and CDR2: SEHNR and FQNEAQ (reference sequence). The V end was cut by 2 bases, the J end by 1 base, with 10 bases between. The CDR3 is 15 amino acids. CDR3 region: CASSLWVEGTDTQYF. The DNA of the CDR3 is TGTGCCAGCAGCTTATGGGTAGAGGGCACAGATACGCAGTATTTT.

The rearrangement joins TRBV4-1 to TRBJ2-2; 8 bases agree with TRBD1. The germline CDR1 and CDR2 sequences are MGHRA and YSYEKL. The CDR3 sequence is 15 residues long. J gave up 7 bases and V 3 bases, and 7 bases lay outside the gene matches. CDR3: CASSHTGGSIGELFF. DNA for the CDR3: TGCGCCAGCAGCCACACAGGGGGATCGATCGGGGAGCTGTTTTTT.

The chain couples TRBV29-1 to TRBJ1-1; maybe TRBD1 (5 bases). Germline CDR1 SQVTM, CDR2 ANQGSEA. The CDR3 length is 13 residues. The V end lost 3 bases, the J end lost 3 bases, and 11 bases lay between the germline ends. The CDR3 bases are TGCAGCGTTGACGCAGGGTACTACACTGAAGCTTTCTTT. Encoded protein: CSVDAGYYTEAFF.

The chain combines TRBV4-2 with TRBJ2-3, with a possible D match to TRBD1 (6 bases). The ends were cut back, 2 bases at V and 2 bases at J, with 20 bases in the middle. CDR1 and CDR2 (germline): LGHNA, YNFKEQ. This CDR3 has 18 residues. In DNA form, the CDR3 reads TGTGCCAGCAGCCAACACACGGGGCGTGGGGGCGACACAGATACGCAGTATTTT. Residues: CASSQHTGRGGDTDTQYF.

The CDR3 DNA follows: TGTGCCACCGGACTAGCGGGGGCCGATACGCAGTATTTT. This gives the protein CATGLAGADTQYF. J is TRBJ2-3 and V is TRBV5-6; 13 bases are shared with TRBD2. J gave up 6 bases and V 9 bases, and 4 bases lay outside the gene matches. From germline, CDR1 is SGHDT and CDR2 YYEEEE. The CDR3 loop spans 13 amino acids.

The rearrangement links TRBV5-1 to TRBJ1-1, with TRBD1 matching over 7 bases. V lost 5 bases and J lost 1; bases outside the gene matches: 8. Germline V lookup: CDR1 SGHRS, CDR2 YFSETQ. The CDR3 runs to 15 residues. DNA of the CDR3: TGCGCCAGCAGGGGAGCCGGGACAGAGAACACTGAAGCTTTCTTT. Amino acids: CASRGAGTENTEAFF.

Points on this clone: The junction and the germline gene differ at one end; a read error may be behind it. V gene TRBV5-6 combines with J gene TRBJ2-1; TRBD1 agrees at 9 bases. The CDR3 is 16 residues long. In germline, CDR1 is SGHDT, CDR2 YYEEEE. CDR3 nucleotide sequence: TGTGCCAGCAGCTTTTGGTTGGGGACAGGGATTTCTCTTCTCATCTTC. Translated, it gives CASSFWLGTGISLLIF.

This chain links TRBV4-2 with TRBJ1-3; 7 positions agree with TRBD1. The CDR3 is made up of 18 amino acids. Per germline, CDR1 LGHNA and CDR2 YNFKEQ. V was clipped by 4 bases and J by 0 bases; unmatched bases: 12. The CDR3 loop is CASSPDRVHPLSGNTIYF. As DNA, the CDR3 is TGTGCCAGCAGCCCCGACAGGGTACACCCTCTCTCTGGAAACACCATATATTTT.

The gene calls are TRBV9 and TRBJ2-7, with 12 bases matching TRBD2. The CDR3 spans 14 residues. Trimming removed 3 bases from V and 3 bases from J; junction bases left unmatched: 1. Germline lookup yields CDR1 SGDLS and CDR2 YYNGEE. CDR3 in DNA: TGTGCCAGCAGCGAGACTAGCGGGGGCTACGAGCAGTACTTC. As protein: CASSETSGGYEQYF.

The chain couples TRBV19 to TRBJ1-2, with 9 bases that match TRBD1. Germline loops: CDR1 LNHDA, CDR2 SQIVND (reference sequence). The trim removed 1 base at V and 3 bases at J, leaving 6 bases unmatched. The CDR3 length is 16 residues. CDR3 protein: CASSIAATGGDYGYTF. CDR3 nucleotide sequence: TGTGCCAGTAGTATAGCCGCGACAGGGGGAGACTATGGCTACACCTTC.

The chain carries TRBV19 and TRBJ1-2, with 7 bases that match TRBD1. V shed 4 bases and J 4 bases; nucleotides not matched to a gene: 0. Germline V CDR1 and CDR2: LNHDA, SQIVND (reference sequence). The CDR3 loop spans 12 amino acids. DNA for the CDR3: TGTGCCAGTAGTAACAGGGGCTATGGCTACACCTTC. It translates to CASSNRGYGYTF. The full variable domain, with the rest looked up from reference TRBV19 and TRBJ1-2, is DGGITQSPKYLFRKEGQNVTLSCEQNLNHDAMYWYRQDPGQGLRLIYYSQIVNDFQKGDIAEGYSVSREKKESFPLTVTSAQKNPTAFYLCASSNRGYGYTFGSGTRLTVV.

The V and J genes are TRBV6-6 and TRBJ1-3, with D perhaps matching TRBD1 (5 bases). Germline V gene sequence: CDR1 MNHNY, CDR2 SVGAGI (reference sequence). V lost 6 bases to trimming and J lost 0 bases, with 12 bases between them. The CDR3 contains 15 residues. The CDR3 bases are TGTGCCAGCAGCCGCGACAGTCACTCTGGAAACACCATATATTTT. Translating it yields CASSRDSHSGNTIYF.

The chain has TRBV7-8 and TRBJ1-1, with TRBD1 matching 7 bases. Germline V gene lookup returns CDR1 SGHVS and CDR2 FQNEAQ. Losses at the gene ends were 5 bases for V and 3 bases for J; bases not matched to a gene: 9. This CDR3 comprises 15 residues. The CDR3 sequence is CASSPNRGWDTEAFF. The CDR3 nucleotides are TGTGCCAGCAGCCCCAACAGGGGATGGGACACTGAAGCTTTCTTT.

J is TRBJ1-6 and V is TRBV2; weak D call: TRBD1 (5 bases). V dropped 6 bases and J dropped 0 bases, with 9 bases sitting between them. The CDR3 is 15 amino acids. Germline CDR1 and CDR2: SNHLY and FYNNEI. Written as DNA, the CDR3 is TGTGCCAGCAGGGGGGGGAGCTCCTATAATTCACCCCTCCACTTT. Its protein product is CASRGGSSYNSPLHF.

The gene calls are TRBV7-3 and TRBJ1-6; D possibly corresponds to TRBD1 (5 bases). The V end lost 5 bases, the J end lost 6 bases, and 8 bases lay between the germline ends. CDR1 and CDR2 (germline): SGHTA, FQGTGA. This CDR3 is built from 13 residues. For the CDR3, the DNA is TGTGCCAGCAGCCTCGACAGTAATTCACCCCTCCACTTT. Protein sequence: CASSLDSNSPLHF.

This chain links TRBV7-6 with TRBJ1-4; D call uncertain. V was pared by 1 base and J by 4 bases, with 10 bases between. The CDR3 consists of 15 residues. Germline-derived CDR1 and CDR2 are SGHVS and FNYEAQ. The CDR3 here is CASSLEVGFNEKLFF. CDR3 bases: TGTGCCAGCAGCTTAGAAGTGGGCTTTAATGAAAAACTGTTTTTT.

The chain joins TRBV6-4 to TRBJ1-2; 8 bases match TRBD1. This CDR3 is built from 14 residues. V gave up 0 bases and J gave up 7 bases; unmatched junction bases: 4. Germline values: CDR1 MRHNA, CDR2 SNTAGT. The CDR3 DNA sequence: TGTGCCAGCAGTGACTCTTGGACAGGGAGTGGCTACACCTTC. The encoded protein is CASSDSWTGSGYTF.

V usage is TRBV7-9 and J usage is TRBJ1-6; 7 bases fit TRBD1. The V and J ends lost 5 bases and 14 bases, in that order; junction bases with no gene match: 9. This CDR3 region has 13 residues. Per germline, CDR1 SEHNR and CDR2 FQNEAQ (reference sequence). The DNA of the CDR3 is TGTGCCAGCAGCCCGGACAGGATGCAAACCCTCCACTTT. The encoded protein is CASSPDRMQTLHF.

This clone was seen a few times. The chain joins TRBV6-1 to TRBJ1-5; no clear D gene. Germline V gene data show CDR1 as MNHNS and CDR2 as SASEGT. V lost 11 bases to trimming and J lost 4 bases, with 15 bases between them. This CDR3 has 13 amino acids. The chain's CDR3 is CAARRTANQPQHF. CDR3 DNA sequence: TGTGCCGCCCGGAGGACGGCTAATCAGCCCCAGCATTTT.